This record looks at one T cell receptor beta chain sequence and its context. These data originate in a study of blood T cell repertoires in COVID-19. Using immunoSEQ multiplex PCR, the repertoire was profiled, and TCRdb retains in-frame clones only, with some absent. The sample consists of hundreds of thousands of clones, roughly 88% of them appearing once. Sequencing was done on a sample of peripheral blood. The TCR sequence derives from a woman aged 45-59 years with COVID-19, enrolled during active disease.

The CDR3 DNA sequence: TGTGCCAGCAGTGGACAGGGCTTCCGACTGAACACTGAAGCTTTCTTT. It encodes CASSGQGFRLNTEAFF. The rearrangement links TRBV6-1 to TRBJ1-1; 7 bases align to TRBD1. V shed 4 bases, J shed 0 bases, and the junction held 8 bases outside the gene matches. This CDR3 has 16 amino acids. Germline values: CDR1 MNHNS, CDR2 SASEGT.